This is a list of T cell receptor beta chains from one sample in a study of breast tumors, draining lymph nodes, adjacent tissues. TCRdb fed the multiplex PCR reads into MiXCR, producing one record per CDR3 protein. The sample lists more than 250,000 distinct CDR3 sequences, around 30% occurring once. Sequenced: axillary lymph node tissue. The receptors originated from a female donor with breast cancer. Some clones in this sample may be carry-over from other donors' samples. The CDR3 runs from the conserved cysteine through the conserved F or W. The D gene is left open where the match is weak. Clone size is given for some rows only: seen once, a few or many times, or a class if the clone is expanded.

j_call: TRBJ1-2; v_call: TRBV7-9; d_call: TRBD1; clone_size: many; cdr3_nt: TGTGCCAGCAGCTTAATGGACAGGCGGTATCGAAGTGGTGGCTACACCTTC; cdr3_aa: CASSLMDRRYRSGGYTF
j_call: TRBJ2-7; v_call: TRBV6-5; d_call: TRBD2; clone_size: few; cdr3_nt: TGTGCCAGCAGCCATCGGGTTAGCGGGAGGTACGAGCAGTACTTC; cdr3_aa: CASSHRVSGRYEQYF
j_call: TRBJ2-3; v_call: TRBV10-1; d_call: TRBD2; clone_size: -; cdr3_nt: TGCGCCAGCAGTGGGACTAGCGGGAACACAGATACGCAGTATTTT; cdr3_aa: CASSGTSGNTDTQYF
j_call: TRBJ1-2; v_call: TRBV10-3; d_call: -; clone_size: -; cdr3_nt: TGTGCCATCACGGGGGGATCGGACTACACCTTC; cdr3_aa: CAITGGSDYTF
j_call: TRBJ2-5; v_call: TRBV12-3/TRBV12-4; d_call: -; clone_size: many; cdr3_nt: TGTGCCAGCAGTTTGTCCGGGAATGGGGAGACCCAGTACTTC; cdr3_aa: CASSLSGNGETQYF
j_call: TRBJ2-1; v_call: TRBV25-1; d_call: -; clone_size: many; cdr3_nt: TGTGCCAGCAGTGAATCCATATACAATGAGCAGTTCTTC; cdr3_aa: CASSESIYNEQFF
j_call: TRBJ1-2; v_call: TRBV12-3/TRBV12-4; d_call: -; clone_size: many; cdr3_nt: TGTGCCAGCAGTTTGCACACTGGGGGAATATATGGCTACACCTTC; cdr3_aa: CASSLHTGGIYGYTF
j_call: TRBJ2-1; v_call: TRBV19; d_call: -; clone_size: few; cdr3_nt: TGTGCCAGTAGTATCAGCAAGAGCTCCTACAATGAGCAGTTCTTC; cdr3_aa: CASSISKSSYNEQFF
j_call: TRBJ2-5; v_call: TRBV20-1; d_call: TRBD2; clone_size: many; cdr3_nt: TGCAGTGCCGAGACCCCCGGGACTAGCGGGGGGGACCAAGAGACCCAGTACTTC; cdr3_aa: CSAETPGTSGGDQETQYF
j_call: TRBJ1-4; v_call: TRBV2; d_call: -; clone_size: many; cdr3_nt: TGTGCCAGCACCTTAAGCAGAGTAGGAGAAAAACTGTTTTTT; cdr3_aa: CASTLSRVGEKLFF
j_call: TRBJ2-7; v_call: TRBV14; d_call: TRBD2; clone_size: -; cdr3_nt: TGTGCCAGCAGCCAGTGGCTAGCGGGAATCTACGAGCAGTGCTTC; cdr3_aa: CASSQWLAGIYEQCF
j_call: TRBJ2-7; v_call: TRBV27; d_call: -; clone_size: -; cdr3_nt: TGTGCCAGCAGTTTTACCCGCAGGGCATCCTACGAGCAGTACTTC; cdr3_aa: CASSFTRRASYEQYF
j_call: TRBJ1-2; v_call: TRBV19; d_call: -; clone_size: -; cdr3_nt: TGTGCCAGCGAGGGACTAGCGGGAACCGGGGAGCTCTATGGCTACACCTTC; cdr3_aa: CASEGLAGTGELYGYTF
j_call: TRBJ1-4; v_call: TRBV30; d_call: -; clone_size: many; cdr3_nt: TGTGCCTGGGAGGTGAATGAAAAACTGTTTTTT; cdr3_aa: CAWEVNEKLFF
j_call: TRBJ2-5; v_call: TRBV9; d_call: TRBD1; clone_size: -; cdr3_nt: TGTGCCAGCAGCGTAGTAGGGGGCGCACCCGTCTACTTC; cdr3_aa: CASSVVGGAPVYF
j_call: TRBJ2-1; v_call: TRBV20-1; d_call: TRBD2; clone_size: many; cdr3_nt: TGCAGTGCGAGGCCGGGACTAGCGGGAAGGGAATCCTACAATGAGCAGTTCTTC; cdr3_aa: CSARPGLAGRESYNEQFF
j_call: TRBJ2-5; v_call: TRBV30; d_call: TRBD2; clone_size: few; cdr3_nt: TGTGCCTGGAGTGTAGTAGCGGGAGGGGGAGAGACCCAGTACTTC; cdr3_aa: CAWSVVAGGGETQYF
j_call: TRBJ2-2; v_call: TRBV7-9; d_call: TRBD2; clone_size: -; cdr3_nt: TGTGCCAGCAGCTCCTCGTTGGTTAGCGGGAGTCGAGGGCGGCCCGGGGAGCTGTTTTTT; cdr3_aa: CASSSSLVSGSRGRPGELFF
j_call: TRBJ2-5; v_call: TRBV20-1; d_call: -; clone_size: many; cdr3_nt: TGCAGTGCTGTAGGGGGGGGCCAAGAGACCCAGTACTTC; cdr3_aa: CSAVGGGQETQYF
j_call: TRBJ2-1; v_call: TRBV3-1; d_call: -; clone_size: few; cdr3_nt: TGTGCCAGCAGCCCTCAGGGGTGGGGGAATGAGCAGTTCTTC; cdr3_aa: CASSPQGWGNEQFF
j_call: TRBJ2-7; v_call: TRBV29-1; d_call: TRBD1; clone_size: -; cdr3_nt: TGCAGCGTTGGCGGGACAGGGGGCGTATACGAGCAGTACTTC; cdr3_aa: CSVGGTGGVYEQYF
j_call: TRBJ2-1; v_call: TRBV24-1; d_call: -; clone_size: many; cdr3_nt: TGTGCCACCAGTGATGCCGGGGCAAGGAGGAATGAGCAGTTCTTC; cdr3_aa: CATSDAGARRNEQFF
j_call: TRBJ1-2; v_call: TRBV29-1; d_call: TRBD1; clone_size: many; cdr3_nt: TGCAGCGCTGAACAGGGGGCTAGGGGCTACACCTTC; cdr3_aa: CSAEQGARGYTF
j_call: TRBJ2-5; v_call: TRBV19; d_call: -; clone_size: few; cdr3_nt: TGTGCCAGTAGTATTTGTCAGGAGACCCAGTACTTC; cdr3_aa: CASSICQETQYF
j_call: TRBJ2-1; v_call: TRBV5-6; d_call: -; clone_size: few; cdr3_nt: TGTGCCAGCAGCTTGGGTTGGCGGGGCTACAATGAGCAGTTCTTC; cdr3_aa: CASSLGWRGYNEQFF
j_call: TRBJ1-2; v_call: TRBV6-6; d_call: -; clone_size: many; cdr3_nt: TGTGCCAGCAGTTACTCAAGGGGCTACACCTTC; cdr3_aa: CASSYSRGYTF